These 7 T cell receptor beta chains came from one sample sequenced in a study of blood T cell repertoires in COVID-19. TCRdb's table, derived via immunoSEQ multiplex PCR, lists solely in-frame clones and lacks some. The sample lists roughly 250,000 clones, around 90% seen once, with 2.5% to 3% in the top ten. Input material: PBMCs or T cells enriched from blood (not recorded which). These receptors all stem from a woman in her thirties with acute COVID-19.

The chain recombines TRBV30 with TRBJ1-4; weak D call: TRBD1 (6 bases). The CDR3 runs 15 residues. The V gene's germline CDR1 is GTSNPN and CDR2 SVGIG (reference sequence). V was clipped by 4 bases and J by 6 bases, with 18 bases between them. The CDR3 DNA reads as TGTGCCTGGAACACAGGGAGAGGACTTTATGAAAAACTGTTTTTT. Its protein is CAWNTGRGLYEKLFF.

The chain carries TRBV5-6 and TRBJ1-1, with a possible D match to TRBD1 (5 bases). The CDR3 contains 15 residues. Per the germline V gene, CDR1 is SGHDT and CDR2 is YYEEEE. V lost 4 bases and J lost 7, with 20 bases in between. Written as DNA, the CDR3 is TGTGCCAGCAGCCCGGGCCCCGGACCGCAGGGTGAAGCTTTCTTT. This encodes CASSPGPGPQGEAFF.

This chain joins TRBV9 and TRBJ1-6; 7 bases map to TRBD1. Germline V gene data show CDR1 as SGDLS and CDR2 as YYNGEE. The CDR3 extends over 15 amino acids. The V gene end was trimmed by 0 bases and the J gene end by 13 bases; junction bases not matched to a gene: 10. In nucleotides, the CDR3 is TGTGCCAGCAGCGTAGAACCGGGACAGTGGGCTCCCCTCCACTTT. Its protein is CASSVEPGQWAPLHF. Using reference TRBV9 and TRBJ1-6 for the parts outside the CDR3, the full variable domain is DSGVTQTPKHLITATGQRVTLRCSPRSGDLSVYWYQQSLDQGLQFLIQYYNGEERAKGNILERFSAQQFPDLHSELNLSSLELGDSALYFCASSVEPGQWAPLHFGNGTRLTVT.

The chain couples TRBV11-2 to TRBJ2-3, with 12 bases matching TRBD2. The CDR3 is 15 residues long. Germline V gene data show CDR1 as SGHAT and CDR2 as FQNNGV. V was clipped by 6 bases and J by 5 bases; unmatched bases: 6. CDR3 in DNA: TGTGCCAGCAGTCTAGCGGGGGGGCCTCAAGATACGCAGTATTTT. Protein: CASSLAGGPQDTQYF.

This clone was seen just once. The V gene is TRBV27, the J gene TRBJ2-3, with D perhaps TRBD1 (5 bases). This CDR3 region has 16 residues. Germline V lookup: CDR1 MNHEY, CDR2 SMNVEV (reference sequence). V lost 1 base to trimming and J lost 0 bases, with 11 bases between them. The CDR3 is CASSLLTARSTDTQYF. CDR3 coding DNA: TGTGCCAGCAGTTTATTGACAGCGAGGAGCACAGATACGCAGTATTTT.

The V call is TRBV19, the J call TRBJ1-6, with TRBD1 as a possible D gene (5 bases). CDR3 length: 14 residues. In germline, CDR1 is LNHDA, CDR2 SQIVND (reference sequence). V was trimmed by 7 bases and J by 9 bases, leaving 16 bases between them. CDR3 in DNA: TGTGCCAGTAAGAAGAGGCAGGGCGGTTCACCCCTCCACTTT. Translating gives CASKKRQGGSPLHF.

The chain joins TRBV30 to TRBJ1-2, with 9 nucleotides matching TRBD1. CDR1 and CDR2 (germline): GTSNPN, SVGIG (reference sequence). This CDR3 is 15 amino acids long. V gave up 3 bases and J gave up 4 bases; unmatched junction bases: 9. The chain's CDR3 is CAWRDTGGWGYGYTF. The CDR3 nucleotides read TGTGCCTGGAGAGATACAGGGGGCTGGGGCTATGGCTACACCTTC.